This T cell receptor beta chain was captured in a study of T-cell reconstitution after alpha-beta-depleted transplantation in children. Findings and limits, study-wide: Several hundred expanded graft clones reportedly supplied alpha-beta T cells about two months after transplant.

Comment on this clonotype: Its specificity is not known. Being one base from a much bigger clone, this may be a read error.

Looked up from germline, CDR1 is ENHRY and CDR2 is SYGVKD. The length of the CDR3 is 14 residues. Unique molecular identifiers were built into the TCRbeta library. TCRdb fed the PCR reads into MiXCR, producing one record per CDR3 protein. The sample gives 200,000 to 300,000 distinct CDR3 sequences, more than 20% of which show up once; 4% to 5.5% is in the top ten. This sample comprised PBMCs, mostly from graft donor cells, obtained 360 days after TCRalphabeta/CD19-depleted stem cell transplant. The rearrangement uses TRBV10-3 and TRBJ2-7, with TRBD1 as a possible D gene (6 bases). The source of this sequence is a female patient aged 2-9 years who had a stem cell transplant for congenital amegakaryocytic thrombocytopenia, so the T cells may come from the graft donor. In DNA, the CDR3 is TGTGCCATCAGGGAAGGACAGAGAAGCTACGGGCAGTACTTC. Translated: CAIREGQRSYGQYF.